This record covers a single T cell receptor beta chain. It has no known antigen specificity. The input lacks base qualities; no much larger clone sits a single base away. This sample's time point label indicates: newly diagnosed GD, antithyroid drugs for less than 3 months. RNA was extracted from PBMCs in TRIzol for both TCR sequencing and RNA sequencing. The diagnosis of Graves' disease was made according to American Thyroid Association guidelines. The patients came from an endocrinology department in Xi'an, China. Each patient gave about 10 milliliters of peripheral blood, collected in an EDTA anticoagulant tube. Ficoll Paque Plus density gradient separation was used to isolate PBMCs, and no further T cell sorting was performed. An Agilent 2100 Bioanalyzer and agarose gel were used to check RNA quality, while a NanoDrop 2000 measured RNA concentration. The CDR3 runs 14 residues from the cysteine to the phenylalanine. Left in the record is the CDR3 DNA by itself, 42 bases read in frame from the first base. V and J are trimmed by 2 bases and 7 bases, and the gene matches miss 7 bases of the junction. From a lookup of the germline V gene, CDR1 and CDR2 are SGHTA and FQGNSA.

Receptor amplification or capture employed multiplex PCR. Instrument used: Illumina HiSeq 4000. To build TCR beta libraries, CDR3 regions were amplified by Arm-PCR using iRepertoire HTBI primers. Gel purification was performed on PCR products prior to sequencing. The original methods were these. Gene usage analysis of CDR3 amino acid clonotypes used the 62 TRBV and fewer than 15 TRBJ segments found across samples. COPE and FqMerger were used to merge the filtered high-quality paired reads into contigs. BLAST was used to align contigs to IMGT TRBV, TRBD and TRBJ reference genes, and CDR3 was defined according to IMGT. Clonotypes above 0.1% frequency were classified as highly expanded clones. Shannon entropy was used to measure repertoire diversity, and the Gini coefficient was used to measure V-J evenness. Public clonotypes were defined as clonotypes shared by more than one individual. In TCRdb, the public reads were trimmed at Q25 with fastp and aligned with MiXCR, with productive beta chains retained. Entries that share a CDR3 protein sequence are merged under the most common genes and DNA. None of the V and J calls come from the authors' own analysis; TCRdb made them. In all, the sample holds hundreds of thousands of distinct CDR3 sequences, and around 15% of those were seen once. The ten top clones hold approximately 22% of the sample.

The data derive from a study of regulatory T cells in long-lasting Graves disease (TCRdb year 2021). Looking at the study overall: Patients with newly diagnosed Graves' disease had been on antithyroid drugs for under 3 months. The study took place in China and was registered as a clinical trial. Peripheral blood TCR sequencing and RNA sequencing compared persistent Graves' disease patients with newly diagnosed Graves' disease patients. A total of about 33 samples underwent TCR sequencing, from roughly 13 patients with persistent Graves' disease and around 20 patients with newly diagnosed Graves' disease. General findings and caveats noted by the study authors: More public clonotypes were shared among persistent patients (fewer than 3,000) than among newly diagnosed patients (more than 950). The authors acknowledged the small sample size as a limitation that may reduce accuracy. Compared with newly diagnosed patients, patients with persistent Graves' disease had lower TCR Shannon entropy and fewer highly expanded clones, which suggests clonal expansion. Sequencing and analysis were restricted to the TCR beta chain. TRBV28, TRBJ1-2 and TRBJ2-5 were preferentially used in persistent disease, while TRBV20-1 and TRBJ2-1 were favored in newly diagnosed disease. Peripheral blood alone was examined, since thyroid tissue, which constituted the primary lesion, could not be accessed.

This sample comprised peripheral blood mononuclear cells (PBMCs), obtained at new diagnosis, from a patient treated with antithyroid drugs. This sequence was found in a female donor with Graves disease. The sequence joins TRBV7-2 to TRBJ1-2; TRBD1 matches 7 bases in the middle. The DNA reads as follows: TGTGCCAGCAGCTTAAAGACAGGGATGGGTGGCTACACCTTC. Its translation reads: CASSLKTGMGGYTF.